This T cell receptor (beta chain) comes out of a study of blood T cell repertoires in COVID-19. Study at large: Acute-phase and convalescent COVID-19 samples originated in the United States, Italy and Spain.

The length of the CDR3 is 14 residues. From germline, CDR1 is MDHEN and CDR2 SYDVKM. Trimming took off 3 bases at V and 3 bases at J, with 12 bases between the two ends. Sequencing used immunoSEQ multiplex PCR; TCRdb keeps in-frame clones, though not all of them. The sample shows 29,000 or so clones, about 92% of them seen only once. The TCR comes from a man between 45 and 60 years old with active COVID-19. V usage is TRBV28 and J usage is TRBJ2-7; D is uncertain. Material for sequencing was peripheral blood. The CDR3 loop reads CASSFRDTRYEQYF. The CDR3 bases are TGTGCCAGCAGTTTCCGAGACACCCGCTACGAGCAGTACTTC.